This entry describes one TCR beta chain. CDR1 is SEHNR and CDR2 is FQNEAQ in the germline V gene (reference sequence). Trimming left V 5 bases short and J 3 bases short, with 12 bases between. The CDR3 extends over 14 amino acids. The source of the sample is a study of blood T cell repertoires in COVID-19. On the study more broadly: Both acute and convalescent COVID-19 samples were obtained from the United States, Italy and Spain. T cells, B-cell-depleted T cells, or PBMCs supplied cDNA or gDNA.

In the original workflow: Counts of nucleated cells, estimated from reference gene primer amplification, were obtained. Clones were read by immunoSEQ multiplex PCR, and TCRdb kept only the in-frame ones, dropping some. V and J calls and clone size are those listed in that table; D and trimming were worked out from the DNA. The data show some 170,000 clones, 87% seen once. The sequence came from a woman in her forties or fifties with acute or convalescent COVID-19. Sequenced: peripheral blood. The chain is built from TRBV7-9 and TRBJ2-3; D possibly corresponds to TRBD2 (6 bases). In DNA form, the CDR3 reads TGTGCCAGCAGCCCCTGGGACTGGACAGATACGCAGTATTTT. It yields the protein CASSPWDWTDTQYF.